This T cell receptor beta chain stems from a study of blood T cell repertoires in COVID-19. Whole-study context: The cDNA or gDNA used as material had been derived from T cells, B-cell-depleted T cells, or PBMCs.

Trimming pared 6 bases from V and 6 bases from J, leaving 13 bases between. Germline CDR1 is SGHRS and CDR2 is YFSETQ. This CDR3 region has 13 residues. The age range of participants was about 18 to 100 years, with residence in around 22 US areas. Donors were grouped by their self-reported clinical history. The protocol was immunoSEQ multiplex PCR, while the TCRdb copy is restricted to in-frame clones and leaves out a portion. The table records about 210,000 clones, roughly 89% of them present only once. The chain links TRBV5-1 to TRBJ2-1, with D maybe TRBD2 (6 bases). Sequencing was performed on PBMCs or T cells enriched from blood (not recorded which). The clonotype comes from a young man with acute COVID-19. The CDR3 loop reads CASTTGTSNEQFF. The CDR3 bases are TGCGCCAGCACCACCGGGACTTCCAATGAGCAGTTCTTC. The full variable domain, its missing parts supplied by reference TRBV5-1 and TRBJ2-1, is KAGVTQTPRYLIKTRGQQVTLSCSPISGHRSVSWYQQTPGQGLQFLFEYFSETQRNKGNFPGRFSGRQFSNSRSEMNVSTLELGDSALYLCASTTGTSNEQFFGPGTRLTVL.